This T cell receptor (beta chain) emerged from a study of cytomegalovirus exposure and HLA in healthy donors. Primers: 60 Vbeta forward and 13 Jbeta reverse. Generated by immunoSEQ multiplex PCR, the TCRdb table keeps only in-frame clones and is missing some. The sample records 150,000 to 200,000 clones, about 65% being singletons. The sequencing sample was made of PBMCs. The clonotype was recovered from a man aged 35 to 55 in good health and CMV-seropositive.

As DNA, the CDR3 is TGTGCCAGTAGCCCCCTTTTTGGTAAAGGGGAGGATTCACCCCTCCACTTT. Protein sequence: CASSPLFGKGEDSPLHF. The chain is built from TRBV19 and TRBJ1-6, with D perhaps matching TRBD1 (5 bases). Trimming took off 6 bases at V and 8 bases at J, with 23 bases between the two ends. The CDR3 extends over 17 amino acids. From germline, CDR1 is LNHDA and CDR2 SQIVND (reference sequence). The whole variable domain, remainder taken from reference TRBV19 and TRBJ1-6, is DGGITQSPKYLFRKEGQNVTLSCEQNLNHDAMYWYRQDPGQGLRLIYYSQIVNDFQKGDIAEGYSVSREKKESFPLTVTSAQKNPTAFYLCASSPLFGKGEDSPLHFGNGTRLTVT.